The present entry profiles one T cell receptor beta chain with its context. Antigen specificity is unknown. The sample comes from a study of T cell responses to AZD1222 COVID-19 vaccine. Study overall: Second-dose intervals near 4 or 12 weeks were combined.

The protocol was immunoSEQ multiplex PCR, while the TCRdb copy is restricted to in-frame clones and leaves out a portion. The data contain some 91,000 clones, roughly 92% of them seen just once; the ten biggest clones take up about 12%. Deletions cut 0 bases from V and 10 bases from J, with 13 bases between. CDR1 is KGHSH and CDR2 is LQKENI in the germline V gene. The CDR3 spans 14 residues. Study outcomes and limitations: Spike-specific TCR depth and breadth grew after two AZD1222 doses. Clonal diversity may have been underestimated, and the donors were mostly white British, with more females than males. Repertoires were collected only later (after the peak T cell response had occurred).

The source was peripheral blood, collected on day 0 of AZD1222 vaccination. This sequence was found in an adult in good health. V is TRBV18 and J is TRBJ2-1, with D tentatively TRBD1 (6 bases). The DNA of the CDR3 is TGTGCCAGCTCACCACCGAGCGGCACAGGGGAGCAGTTCTTC. Translating it yields CASSPPSGTGEQFF.